The present entry profiles one TCR beta chain with its context. Its cognate antigen is unknown. This sample was included in a study of Ad26.COV2.S vaccination and SARS-CoV-2 variants. Overall study findings and caveats: It was vaccine recipients, not placebo recipients, who had the higher spike-specific TCR breadth. After vaccination, substantial breadth of spike-specific CD8+ and CD4+ responses was reported.

Sequencing was performed with immunoSEQ multiplex PCR; in TCRdb, only in-frame clones are kept and a portion is missing. The sample holds some 340,000 clones; around four fifths are singletons and the top ten take around 2.2%. Stated treatment: some 19 received Ad26.COV2.S at low or high dose, single or two shots; 5 received placebo; per-sample allocation not given. Day 63 after the first vaccine or placebo injection was the time point for sampling. Within Boston, the person who donated was an adult of 18-55 years. Germline CDR1 and CDR2: SGHVS and FQNEAQ. The junction had 12 bases not matched to a gene; V was cut back by 5 bases and J by 8 bases. This CDR3 has 16 residues.

This chain links TRBV7-8 with TRBJ1-6, with 7 bases aligning to TRBD1. This TCR was recovered from a person between 18 and 59 years old who received the Ad26.COV2.S COVID-19 vaccine or a placebo. This sample comprised peripheral blood, obtained in a trial of Ad26.COV2.S vaccine versus placebo. The CDR3 nucleotides read TGTGCCAGCAGCCCCTTAGACAGGGTCAGGGATTCACCCCTCCACTTT. As protein: CASSPLDRVRDSPLHF.